This passage covers 23 T cell receptor beta chains from one sample sequenced in a study of T cell repertoires in cytomegalovirus infection. Their antigens are not known. A single record per CDR3 protein comes from TCRdb applying MiXCR to the reads. The repertoire holds 750,000 to 900,000 distinct CDR3 sequences, 25% to 30% seen once, with roughly 13% in the top ten. Sequences were derived from cultured CD8+ T cells from PBMCs, sampled from culture after CMV antigen stimulation. These receptors came from a human donor in good health (CMV status not recorded). Some clones in this sample may be carry-over from other donors' samples.

This clonotype was observed many times. The genes are TRBV7-2 and TRBJ2-1; possibly TRBD2 for D (7 bases). The CDR3 extends over 14 amino acids. With 0 bases removed from V and 8 bases from J, the gap between germline ends came to 11 bases. Germline assignment: CDR1 SGHTA and CDR2 FQGNSA. CDR3 residues: CASSLAGGPDEQFF. Written as DNA, the CDR3 is TGTGCCAGCAGCTTAGCGGGGGGGCCCGATGAGCAGTTCTTC.

The CDR3 nucleotides are TGTGCCAGCAGTTACTCAGAGGCTTCACCCCTCCACTTT. Encoded protein: CASSYSEASPLHF. V is TRBV6-5 and J is TRBJ1-6; D ambiguous. CDR3 length equals 13 residues. Per the germline V gene, CDR1 is MNHEY and CDR2 is SVGAGI. V shed 0 bases and J shed 9 bases, with 6 bases lying between them.

The V gene is TRBV10-3, the J gene TRBJ1-2; D remains ambiguous. The CDR3 contains 12 residues. V dropped 0 bases and J dropped 3 bases, with 2 bases sitting between them. CDR1 is ENHRY and CDR2 is SYGVKD in the germline V gene. The chain's CDR3 is CAISESDYGYTF. The CDR3 DNA reads TGTGCCATCAGTGAGTCGGACTATGGCTACACCTTC.

This clonotype was seen more than once but under ten times. This chain links TRBV27 with TRBJ2-5; D not certain. The germline gives CDR1 MNHEY, CDR2 SMNVEV (reference sequence). V lost 4 bases to trimming and J lost 9 bases, with 12 bases between them. The CDR3 extends over 12 amino acids. CDR3 loop: CASSSNAQPQYF. DNA for the CDR3: TGTGCCAGCAGTTCAAACGCCCAGCCCCAGTACTTC.

The V gene is TRBV2, the J gene TRBJ2-1; D not certain. This CDR3 contains 12 residues. Trimming took off 8 bases at V and 6 bases at J, with 11 bases between the two ends. Per germline, CDR1 SNHLY and CDR2 FYNNEI. The CDR3 sequence is CASRAEGNEQFF. DNA of the CDR3: TGTGCCAGCCGAGCCGAAGGCAATGAGCAGTTCTTC.

The chain has TRBV7-6 and TRBJ1-1; TRBD1 agrees at 8 bases. Germline trimming cut 1 base from V and 7 bases from J; bases unmatched to any gene: 11. The CDR3 extends over 16 amino acids. Germline V gene data show CDR1 as SGHVS and CDR2 as FNYEAQ. The CDR3 region has the DNA TGTGCCAGCAGCTTAGATACAGGGGGAATCGCGGGTGAAGCTTTCTTT. This encodes CASSLDTGGIAGEAFF.

The chain carries TRBV6-6 and TRBJ2-3; no reliable D call. This CDR3 has 10 amino acids. The V end lost 7 bases, the J end lost 3 bases, and 2 bases lay between the germline ends. CDR1 MNHNY and CDR2 SVGAGI come from the germline V gene (reference sequence). The CDR3 loop reads CASMTDTQYF. CDR3 DNA sequence: TGTGCCAGCATGACAGATACGCAGTATTTT.

This chain uses TRBV2 with TRBJ1-4; no clear D gene. The CDR3 consists of 13 residues. The V and J ends lost 8 bases and 5 bases respectively, with 12 bases between them. Germline CDR1 and CDR2: SNHLY and FYNNEI. CDR3 in amino acids: CASGLGENEKLFF. In DNA form, the CDR3 reads TGTGCCAGCGGACTGGGAGAGAATGAAAAACTGTTTTTT. Complete variable domain (other parts from reference TRBV2 and TRBJ1-4): EPEVTQTPSHQVTQMGQEVILRCVPISNHLYFYWYRQILGQKVEFLVSFYNNEISEKSEIFDDQFSVERPDGSNFTLKIRSTKLEDSAMYFCASGLGENEKLFFGSGTQLSVL.

The chain is built from TRBV6-5 and TRBJ1-2; 8 nucleotides agree with TRBD1. CDR1 is MNHEY, CDR2 SVGAGI, per germline. The CDR3 contains 15 residues. V lost 5 bases to trimming and J lost 2 bases; unmatched junction nucleotides: 7. The CDR3 spells CASSEGQVTNYGYTF. The CDR3 DNA reads as TGTGCCAGCAGTGAGGGACAGGTGACAAACTATGGCTACACCTTC.

The V and J genes are TRBV2 and TRBJ2-5; the D call may be TRBD1 or TRBD2 (5 bases each). CDR3 length equals 15 residues. V gave up 0 bases and J gave up 12 bases, with 20 bases separating them. The V gene's germline CDR1 is SNHLY and CDR2 FYNNEI. CDR3 region: CASSEATGTPEKEYF. The DNA for the CDR3 is TGTGCCAGCAGTGAAGCGACCGGGACCCCGGAGAAGGAGTACTTC. The full variable domain, rest sourced from reference TRBV2 and TRBJ2-5, is EPEVTQTPSHQVTQMGQEVILRCVPISNHLYFYWYRQILGQKVEFLVSFYNNEISEKSEIFDDQFSVERPDGSNFTLKIRSTKLEDSAMYFCASSEATGTPEKEYFGPGTRLLVL.

This clonotype was observed at least ten times. V and J are TRBV7-8 and TRBJ1-2; 11 bases agree with TRBD1. Trimming removed 4 bases from V and 6 bases from J; junction bases left unmatched: 4. This CDR3 has 14 amino acids. The germline CDR1 and CDR2 sequences are SGHVS and FQNEAQ. This chain's CDR3 is CASSSGTGGDGYTF. The CDR3 region has the DNA TGTGCCAGCAGCTCAGGGACAGGGGGTGATGGCTACACCTTC.

This clonotype was seen only a few times. The rearrangement joins TRBV7-8 to TRBJ2-7, with 7 positions matching TRBD1. The CDR3 extends over 16 amino acids. Trimming cost V 4 bases and J 0 bases; bases outside gene matches: 9. Germline assignment: CDR1 SGHVS and CDR2 FQNEAQ. CDR3 DNA: TGTGCCAGCAGCTCTGAGAGGGGGCCTCTCTCCTACGAGCAGTACTTC. Translated, it gives CASSSERGPLSYEQYF.

On this clonotype: One end of the junction is discordant with germline, which a read error may explain. The rearrangement joins TRBV4-1 to TRBJ2-1, with D maybe TRBD2 (5 bases). There are 15 residues in the CDR3. Germline V gene lookup returns CDR1 MGHRA and CDR2 YSYEKL. The CDR3 loop is CVSSQDLAAYNEQFF. The CDR3 DNA sequence: TGCGTCAGCAGCCAAGATCTAGCCGCCTACAATGAGCAGTTCTTC.

The rearrangement uses TRBV18 and TRBJ1-5; no clear D. This CDR3 contains 13 residues. The germline gives CDR1 KGHSH, CDR2 LQKENI. The V gene lost 3 bases and the J gene lost 4 bases, with 7 bases spanning the gap. For the CDR3, the DNA is TGTGCCAGCTCACCCATCATGAATCAGCCCCAGCATTTT. Encoded protein: CASSPIMNQPQHF.

This clonotype appeared a few times. This chain joins TRBV6-5 and TRBJ1-2; 7 bases match TRBD1. CDR3 size: 13 residues. From germline, CDR1 is MNHEY and CDR2 SVGAGI. J lost 8 bases, V lost 2 bases, and 5 bases had no gene match. The CDR3 reads CASSYPGQPGYTF. CDR3 bases: TGTGCCAGCAGTTACCCGGGACAGCCCGGCTACACCTTC.

The genes are TRBV6-1 and TRBJ2-1, with TRBD2 identical over 12 bases. CDR1 and CDR2 from the germline V gene are MNHNS and SASEGT. V lost 7 bases to trimming and J lost 5 bases; unmatched junction nucleotides: 12. The CDR3 is made up of 17 amino acids. CDR3 sequence (DNA): TGTGCCAGCACTCCTAGCGGGGGGGCCCAGACCGACAATGAGCAGTTCTTC. Amino acids: CASTPSGGAQTDNEQFF.

J is TRBJ2-5 and V is TRBV4-3; TRBD2 matches at 7 bases. Germline V lookup: CDR1 LGHNA, CDR2 YSLEER. The CDR3 is 15 residues long. V was clipped by 2 bases and J by 3 bases; unmatched bases: 6. Here the CDR3 DNA reads TGCGCCAGCAGCCAATGGGGGGGGAATGAAGAGACCCAGTACTTC. Amino acids: CASSQWGGNEETQYF.

The CDR3 DNA reads TGCAGTGCCCCGGGGACTACCTTTTACAATGAGCAGTTCTTC. Amino acids: CSAPGTTFYNEQFF. The chain couples TRBV20-1 to TRBJ2-1; the match to TRBD2 covers 7 bases. CDR1 and CDR2 from the germline V gene are DFQATT and SNEGSKA (reference sequence). Trimming cost V 6 bases and J 4 bases; bases outside gene matches: 9. The CDR3 is 14 amino acids.

The sample holds a few counts of this clonotype. The chain carries TRBV13 and TRBJ2-4; TRBD2 aligns across 10 bases. Trimming removed 5 bases from V and 8 bases from J; junction bases left unmatched: 9. Germline V gives CDR1 PRHDT, CDR2 FYEKMQ (reference sequence). The CDR3 extends over 15 amino acids. Here the CDR3 reads CASSQSGGAWDIQYF. In DNA form, the CDR3 reads TGTGCCAGCAGCCAGAGCGGGGGGGCCTGGGACATTCAGTACTTC.

The V and J genes are TRBV29-1 and TRBJ1-1, with D possibly matching TRBD1 (5 bases). This CDR3 contains 14 residues. The V gene's germline CDR1 is SQVTM and CDR2 ANQGSEA. V was pared by 1 base and J by 5 bases, with 14 bases between. The CDR3 DNA reads as TGCAGCGTTGAAGGGGAGGGAGGGGAAACTGAAGCTTTCTTT. Its protein product is CSVEGEGGETEAFF.

In this sample, this clonotype turned up a few times. The chain uses TRBV19 and TRBJ2-1; the D is unclear. V gave up 7 bases and J gave up 7 bases, with 5 bases separating them. This CDR3 has 10 residues. CDR1 and CDR2 from the germline V gene are LNHDA and SQIVND (reference sequence). CDR3 DNA sequence: TGTGCCAGTAATGGGAATGAGCAGTTCTTC. This codes for CASNGNEQFF.

The CDR3 DNA is TGTGCCAGCAGCTTAGTCGAGAGGAGCTCTGGAAACACCATATATTTT. Protein sequence: CASSLVERSSGNTIYF. V is TRBV7-4 and J is TRBJ1-3; D gene ambiguous. V was pared by 1 base and J by 0 bases, with 10 bases between. CDR1 SGHVT and CDR2 SQSDAQ come from the germline V gene. The CDR3 spans 16 residues.

This clonotype was recorded many times. The chain is built from TRBV7-9 and TRBJ1-5; perhaps TRBD1 as D (5 bases). V was cut by 5 bases and J by 3 bases, with 14 bases left in between. CDR1 is SEHNR and CDR2 is FQNEAQ in the germline V gene (reference sequence). There are 15 residues in the CDR3. DNA of the CDR3: TGTGCCAGCAGCCCTCCGGGCAGGGACAATCAGCCCCAGCATTTT. Its translation: CASSPPGRDNQPQHF.